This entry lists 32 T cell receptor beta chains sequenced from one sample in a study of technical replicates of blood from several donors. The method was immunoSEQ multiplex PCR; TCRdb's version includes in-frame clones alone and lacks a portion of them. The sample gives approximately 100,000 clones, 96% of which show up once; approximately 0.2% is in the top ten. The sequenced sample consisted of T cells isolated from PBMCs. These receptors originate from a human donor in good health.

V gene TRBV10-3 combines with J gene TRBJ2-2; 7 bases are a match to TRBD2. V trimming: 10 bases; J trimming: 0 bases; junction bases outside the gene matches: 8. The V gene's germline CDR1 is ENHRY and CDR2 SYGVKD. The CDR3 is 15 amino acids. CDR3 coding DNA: TGTGCCACCGGGGGGAGGTGGTCGAACACCGGGGAGCTGTTTTTT. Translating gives CATGGRWSNTGELFF.

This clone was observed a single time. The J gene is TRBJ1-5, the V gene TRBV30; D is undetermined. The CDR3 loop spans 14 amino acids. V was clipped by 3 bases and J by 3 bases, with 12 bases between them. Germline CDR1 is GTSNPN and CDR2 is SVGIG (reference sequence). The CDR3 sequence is CAWSWLENNQPQHF. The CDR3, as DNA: TGTGCCTGGAGCTGGCTGGAGAACAATCAGCCCCAGCATTTT. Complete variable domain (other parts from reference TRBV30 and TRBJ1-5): SQTIHQWPATLVQPVGSPLSLECTVEGTSNPNLYWYRQAAGRGLQLLFYSVGIGQISSEVPQNLSASRPQDRQFILSSKKLLLSDSGFYLCAWSWLENNQPQHFGDGTRLSIL.

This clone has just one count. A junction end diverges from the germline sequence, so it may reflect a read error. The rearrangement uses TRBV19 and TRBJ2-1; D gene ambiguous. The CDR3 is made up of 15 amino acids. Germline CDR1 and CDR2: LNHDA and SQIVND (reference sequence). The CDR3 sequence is CASSTLDSSHNEQFF. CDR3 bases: TGTGCCAGTAGTACCCTTGATAGCTCCCACAATGAGCAGTTCTTC. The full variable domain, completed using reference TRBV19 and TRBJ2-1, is DGGITQSPKYLFRKEGQNVTLSCEQNLNHDAMYWYRQDPGQGLRLIYYSQIVNDFQKGDIAEGYSVSREKKESFPLTVTSAQKNPTAFYLCASSTLDSSHNEQFFGPGTRLTVL.

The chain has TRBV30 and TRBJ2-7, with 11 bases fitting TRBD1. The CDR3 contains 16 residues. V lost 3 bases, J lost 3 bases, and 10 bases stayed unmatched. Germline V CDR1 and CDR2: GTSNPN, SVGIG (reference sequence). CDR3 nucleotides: TGTGCCTGGAGCGACGCCGGGACAGGGGGTTACTACGAGCAGTACTTC. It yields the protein CAWSDAGTGGYYEQYF.

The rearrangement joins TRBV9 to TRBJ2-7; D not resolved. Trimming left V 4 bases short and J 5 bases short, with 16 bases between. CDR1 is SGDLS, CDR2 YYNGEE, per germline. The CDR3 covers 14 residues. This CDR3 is CASSLTTGIHEQYF. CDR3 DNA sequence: TGTGCCAGCAGCCTAACTACCGGAATCCACGAGCAGTACTTC.

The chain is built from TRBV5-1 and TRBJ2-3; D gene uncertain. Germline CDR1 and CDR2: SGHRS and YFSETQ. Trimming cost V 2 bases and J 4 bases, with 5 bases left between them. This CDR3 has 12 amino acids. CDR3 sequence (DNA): TGCGCCAGCAGCTTACTGGCAGATACGCAGTATTTT. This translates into CASSLLADTQYF. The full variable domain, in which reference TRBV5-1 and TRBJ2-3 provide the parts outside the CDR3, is KAGVTQTPRYLIKTRGQQVTLSCSPISGHRSVSWYQQTPGQGLQFLFEYFSETQRNKGNFPGRFSGRQFSNSRSEMNVSTLELGDSALYLCASSLLADTQYFGPGTRLTVL.

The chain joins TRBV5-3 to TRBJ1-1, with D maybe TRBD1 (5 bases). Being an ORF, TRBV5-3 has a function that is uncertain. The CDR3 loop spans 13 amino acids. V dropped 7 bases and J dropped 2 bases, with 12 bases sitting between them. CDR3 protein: CARSGWGNTEAFF. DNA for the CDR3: TGTGCCAGATCCGGTTGGGGCAACACTGAAGCTTTCTTT.

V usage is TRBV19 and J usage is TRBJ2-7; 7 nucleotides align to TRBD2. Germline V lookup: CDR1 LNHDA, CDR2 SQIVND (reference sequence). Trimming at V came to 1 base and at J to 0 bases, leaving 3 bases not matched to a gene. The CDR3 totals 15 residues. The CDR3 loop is CASSIVGGTSYEQYF. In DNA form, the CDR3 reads TGTGCCAGTAGTATAGTGGGGGGGACCTCCTACGAGCAGTACTTC.

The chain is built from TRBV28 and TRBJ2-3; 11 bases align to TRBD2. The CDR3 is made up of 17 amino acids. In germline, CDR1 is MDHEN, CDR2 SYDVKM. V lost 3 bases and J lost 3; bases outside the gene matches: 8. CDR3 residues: CASSLPLAGAVTDTQYF. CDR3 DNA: TGTGCCAGCAGTTTGCCACTAGCGGGGGCTGTAACAGATACGCAGTATTTT.

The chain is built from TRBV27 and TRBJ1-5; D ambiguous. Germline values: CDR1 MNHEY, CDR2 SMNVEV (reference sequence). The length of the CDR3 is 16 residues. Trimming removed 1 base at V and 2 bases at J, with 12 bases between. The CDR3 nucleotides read TGTGCCAGCAGTTTATTTGCTTCTAACGGCAATCAGCCCCAGCATTTT. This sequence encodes CASSLFASNGNQPQHF.

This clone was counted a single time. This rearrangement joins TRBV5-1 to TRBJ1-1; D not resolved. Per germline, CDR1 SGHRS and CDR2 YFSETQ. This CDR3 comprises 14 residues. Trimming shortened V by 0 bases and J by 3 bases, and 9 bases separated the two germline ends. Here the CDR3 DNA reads TGCGCCAGCAGCTTGGTTAGGAGGGACACTGAAGCTTTCTTT. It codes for CASSLVRRDTEAFF.

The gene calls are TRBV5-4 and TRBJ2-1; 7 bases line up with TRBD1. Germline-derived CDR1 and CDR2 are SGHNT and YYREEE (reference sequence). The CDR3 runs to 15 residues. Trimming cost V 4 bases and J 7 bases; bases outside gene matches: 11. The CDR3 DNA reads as TGTGCCAGCAGCCCTGCTCTGGACAGGCAGAATGAGCAGTTCTTC. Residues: CASSPALDRQNEQFF.

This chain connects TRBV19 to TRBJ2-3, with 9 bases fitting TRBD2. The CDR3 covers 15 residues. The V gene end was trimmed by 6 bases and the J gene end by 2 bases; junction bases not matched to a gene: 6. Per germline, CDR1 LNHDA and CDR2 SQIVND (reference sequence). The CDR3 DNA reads TGTGCCAGTAGACCGACTAGCGGCTACACAGATACGCAGTATTTT. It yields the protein CASRPTSGYTDTQYF.

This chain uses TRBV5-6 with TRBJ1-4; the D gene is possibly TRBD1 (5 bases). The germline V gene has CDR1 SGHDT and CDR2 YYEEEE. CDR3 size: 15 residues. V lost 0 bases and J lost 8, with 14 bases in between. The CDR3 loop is CASSLGGALGEKLFF. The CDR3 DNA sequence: TGTGCCAGCAGCTTGGGCGGGGCTTTGGGGGAAAAACTGTTTTTT.

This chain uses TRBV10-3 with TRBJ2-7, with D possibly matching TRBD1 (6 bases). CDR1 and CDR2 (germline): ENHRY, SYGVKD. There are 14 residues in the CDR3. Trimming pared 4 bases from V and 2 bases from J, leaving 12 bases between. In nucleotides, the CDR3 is TGTGCCATCAGTGGGGCTGGACAGCCCTACGAGCAGTACTTC. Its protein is CAISGAGQPYEQYF.

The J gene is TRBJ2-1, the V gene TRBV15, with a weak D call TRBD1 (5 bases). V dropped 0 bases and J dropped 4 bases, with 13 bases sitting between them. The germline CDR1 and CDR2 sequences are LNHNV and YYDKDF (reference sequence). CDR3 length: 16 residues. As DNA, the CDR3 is TGTGCCACCAGCAGAGATTTGGGCAGGGCATACAATGAGCAGTTCTTC. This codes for CATSRDLGRAYNEQFF.

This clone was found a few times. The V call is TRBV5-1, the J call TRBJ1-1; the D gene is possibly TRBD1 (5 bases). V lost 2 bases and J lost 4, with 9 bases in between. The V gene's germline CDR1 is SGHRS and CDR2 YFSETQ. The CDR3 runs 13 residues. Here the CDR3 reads CASSFWGGTEAFF. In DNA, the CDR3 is TGCGCCAGCAGCTTTTGGGGGGGCACTGAAGCTTTCTTT.

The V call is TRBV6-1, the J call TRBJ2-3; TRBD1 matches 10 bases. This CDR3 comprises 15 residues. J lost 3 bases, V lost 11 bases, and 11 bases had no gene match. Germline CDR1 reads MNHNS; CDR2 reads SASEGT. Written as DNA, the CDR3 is TGTGCCGGAAGACAGGGGGCGGCGAAAACAGATACGCAGTATTTT. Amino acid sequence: CAGRQGAAKTDTQYF.

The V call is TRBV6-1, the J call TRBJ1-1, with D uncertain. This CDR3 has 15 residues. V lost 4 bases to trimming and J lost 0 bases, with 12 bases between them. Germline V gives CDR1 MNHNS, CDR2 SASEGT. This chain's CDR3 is CASSVPVAVNTEAFF. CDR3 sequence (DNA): TGTGCCAGCAGTGTGCCGGTTGCGGTGAACACTGAAGCTTTCTTT.

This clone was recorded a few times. CDR3 region: CASSRQGVNTEAFF. The CDR3 DNA is TGTGCCAGCAGCCGACAGGGGGTGAACACTGAAGCTTTCTTT. The rearrangement links TRBV7-9 to TRBJ1-1; 9 nucleotides align to TRBD1. The V gene end was trimmed by 5 bases and the J gene end by 0 bases; junction bases not matched to a gene: 1. Germline V gives CDR1 SEHNR, CDR2 FQNEAQ (reference sequence). This CDR3 is 14 amino acids long.

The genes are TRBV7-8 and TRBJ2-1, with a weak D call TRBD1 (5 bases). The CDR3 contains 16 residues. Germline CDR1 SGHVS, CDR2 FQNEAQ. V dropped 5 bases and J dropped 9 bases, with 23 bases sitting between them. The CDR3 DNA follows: TGTGCCAGCAGCCGAACAGGTCAAGGCCCGTGGAGTGAGCAGTTCTTC. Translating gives CASSRTGQGPWSEQFF.

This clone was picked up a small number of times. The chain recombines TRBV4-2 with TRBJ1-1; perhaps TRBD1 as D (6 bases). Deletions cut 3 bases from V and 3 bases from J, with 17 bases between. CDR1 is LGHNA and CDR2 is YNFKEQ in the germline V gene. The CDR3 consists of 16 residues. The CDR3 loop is CASSQEQGQGDTEAFF. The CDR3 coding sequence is TGTGCCAGCAGCCAGGAACAGGGCCAAGGGGACACTGAAGCTTTCTTT.

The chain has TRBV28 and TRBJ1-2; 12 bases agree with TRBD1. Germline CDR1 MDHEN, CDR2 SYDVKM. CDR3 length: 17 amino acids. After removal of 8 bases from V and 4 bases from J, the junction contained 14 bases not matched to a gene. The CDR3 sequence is CASLRDRGLPFLYGYTF. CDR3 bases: TGTGCCAGCCTCCGGGACAGGGGGCTCCCTTTCCTCTATGGCTACACCTTC.

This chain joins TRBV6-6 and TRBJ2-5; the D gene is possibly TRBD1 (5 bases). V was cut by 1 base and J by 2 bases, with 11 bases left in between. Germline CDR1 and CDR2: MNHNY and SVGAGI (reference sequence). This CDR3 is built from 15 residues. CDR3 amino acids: CASSYFQTVQETQYF. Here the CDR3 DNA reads TGTGCCAGCAGTTACTTCCAGACAGTACAAGAGACCCAGTACTTC.

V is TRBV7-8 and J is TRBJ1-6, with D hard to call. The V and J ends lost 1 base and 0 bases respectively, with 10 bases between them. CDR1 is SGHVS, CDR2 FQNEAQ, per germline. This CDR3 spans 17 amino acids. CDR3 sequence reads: CASSLVLGSSYNSPLHF. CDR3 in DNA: TGTGCCAGCAGCTTAGTCTTGGGGAGCTCCTATAATTCACCCCTCCACTTT.

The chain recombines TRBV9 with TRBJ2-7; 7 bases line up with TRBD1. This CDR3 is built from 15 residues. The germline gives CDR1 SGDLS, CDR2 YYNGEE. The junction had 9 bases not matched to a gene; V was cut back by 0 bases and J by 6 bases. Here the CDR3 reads CASSVDGTAAGEQYF. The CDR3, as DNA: TGTGCCAGCAGCGTAGACGGGACAGCAGCTGGCGAGCAGTACTTC.

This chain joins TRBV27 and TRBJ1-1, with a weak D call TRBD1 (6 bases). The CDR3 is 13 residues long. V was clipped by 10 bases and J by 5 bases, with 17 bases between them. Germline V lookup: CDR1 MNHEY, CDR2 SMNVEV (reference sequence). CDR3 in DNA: TGTGCCACCGCGCCGGGGGGGCTGACTGAAGCTTTCTTT. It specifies CATAPGGLTEAFF.

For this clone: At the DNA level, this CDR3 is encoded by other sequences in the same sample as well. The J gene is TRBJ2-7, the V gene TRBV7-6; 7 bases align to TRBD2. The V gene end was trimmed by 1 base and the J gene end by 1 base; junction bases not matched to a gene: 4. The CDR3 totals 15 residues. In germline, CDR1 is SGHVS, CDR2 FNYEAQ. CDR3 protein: CASSLGTSGSYEQYF. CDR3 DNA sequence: TGTGCCAGCAGCTTAGGGACTAGTGGATCCTACGAGCAGTACTTC.

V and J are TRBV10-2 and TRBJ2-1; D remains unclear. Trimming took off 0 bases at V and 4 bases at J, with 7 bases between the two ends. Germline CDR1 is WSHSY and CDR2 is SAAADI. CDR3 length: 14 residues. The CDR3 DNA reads TGCGCCAGCAGTGAGTCGGCGACTTACAATGAGCAGTTCTTC. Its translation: CASSESATYNEQFF.

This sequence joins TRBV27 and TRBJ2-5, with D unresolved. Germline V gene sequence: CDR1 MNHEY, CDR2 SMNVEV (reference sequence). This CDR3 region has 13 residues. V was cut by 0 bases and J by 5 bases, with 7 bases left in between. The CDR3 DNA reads TGTGCCAGCAGTTTATCGCCTGAGGAGACCCAGTACTTC. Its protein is CASSLSPEETQYF.

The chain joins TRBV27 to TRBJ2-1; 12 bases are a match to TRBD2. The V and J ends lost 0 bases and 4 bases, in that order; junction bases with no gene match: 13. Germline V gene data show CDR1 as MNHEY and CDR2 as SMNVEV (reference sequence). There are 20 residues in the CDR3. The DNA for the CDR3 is TGTGCCAGCAGTTTATCGGCGCGGCGAAGACTAGCGGGGGAATACAATGAGCAGTTCTTC. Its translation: CASSLSARRRLAGEYNEQFF.

CDR3 region: CASTQGTGFYNEQFF. CDR3 nucleotides: TGTGCCAGTACCCAAGGGACAGGGTTCTACAATGAGCAGTTCTTC. The chain recombines TRBV19 with TRBJ2-1, with TRBD1 matching over 9 bases. This CDR3 spans 15 amino acids. The V segment lost 7 bases and the J segment 3 bases; nucleotides outside the gene matches: 7. Germline V lookup: CDR1 LNHDA, CDR2 SQIVND (reference sequence).